Listed below are T cell receptor beta chains from one sample, sequenced in a study of blood T cells in healthy people across ages. A single record per CDR3 protein comes from TCRdb applying MiXCR to the 5' RACE reads. The table lists about 720,000 distinct CDR3 sequences, 22% of them singletons, with about 22% in the top ten. Sequenced material: blood. These receptors came from a man in his 70s in good health. CDR3s include the opening cysteine and the closing phenylalanine or tryptophan. A D gene is named only where the DNA matches it firmly. Clone size is stated in some rows and not others, as once, few, many or a class when expanded.

clone_size	v_call	j_call	d_call	cdr3_aa	cdr3_nt
few	TRBV5-1	TRBJ2-4	TRBD1	CASSLQPGQGDIQYF	TGCGCCAGCAGCTTACAACCCGGACAGGGCGACATTCAGTACTTC
many	TRBV12-3/TRBV12-4	TRBJ1-1	-	CASTLQVYTEAFF	TGTGCCAGCACCCTTCAGGTCTACACTGAAGCTTTCTTT
few	TRBV7-2	TRBJ2-1	-	CASIKRSTLLNEQFF	TGTGCCAGCATCAAGCGTTCCACCTTGCTTAATGAGCAGTTCTTC
once	TRBV6-8	TRBJ2-1	TRBD2	CEFLGTSRSQFF	TGTGAATTCTTGGGGACTAGTAGAAGCCAGTTCTTC
-	TRBV6-1	TRBJ1-5	TRBD1	CASNPRGDGNQPQHF	TGTGCCAGCAATCCCAGGGGGGATGGCAATCAGCCCCAGCATTTT
-	TRBV9	TRBJ2-7	-	CASSPGGSFTYEQYF	TGTGCCAGCAGCCCCGGGGGCAGTTTTACCTACGAGCAGTACTTC
-	TRBV5-4	TRBJ2-1	-	CASSLGSASSYNEQFF	TGTGCCAGCAGCTTGGGTAGCGCGAGCTCCTACAATGAGCAGTTCTTC
few	TRBV6-1	TRBJ2-5	-	CASSRTIQETQYF	TGTGCCAGCAGTAGGACGATTCAAGAGACCCAGTACTTC
once	TRBV4-3	TRBJ2-1	TRBD1	CAGSQDPGQGLQFF	TGCGCCGGCAGCCAAGATCCGGGACAGGGGCTTCAGTTCTTC
-	TRBV28	TRBJ1-2	TRBD1	CASSSPGGANYGYTF	TGTGCCAGCAGTTCCCCAGGGGGCGCTAACTATGGCTACACCTTC
few	TRBV10-3	TRBJ2-7	TRBD1	CATFRDSSYEQYF	TGTGCCACCTTCCGGGACAGCTCATACGAGCAGTACTTC
-	TRBV3-1	TRBJ1-2	-	CASSQDAGNYGYTF	TGTGCCAGCAGCCAAGATGCAGGAAACTATGGCTACACCTTC
few	TRBV5-1	TRBJ1-4	-	CASSLAMGAPELFF	TGCGCCAGCAGCTTGGCGATGGGGGCTCCCGAACTGTTTTTT
-	TRBV20-1	TRBJ2-1	-	CSARDPGKLGEQFF	TGCAGTGCTAGAGATCCCGGGAAGCTAGGGGAGCAGTTCTTC
-	TRBV10-3	TRBJ2-3	TRBD1	CASGQGGADTQYF	TGTGCCTCCGGACAGGGGGGTGCAGATACGCAGTATTTT
few	TRBV5-1	TRBJ1-1	TRBD1	CASSYGPGQSPEAFF	TGCGCCAGCAGCTATGGGCCGGGACAGAGCCCTGAAGCTTTCTTT
few	TRBV20-1	TRBJ2-3	-	CSARAIRELDTQYF	TGCAGTGCTAGAGCAATTAGGGAACTGGATACGCAGTATTTT
-	TRBV24-1	TRBJ2-5	-	CATRTSLQETQYF	TGTGCCACCAGGACATCGCTCCAAGAGACCCAGTACTTC
-	TRBV2	TRBJ2-7	TRBD1	CASSNRQGPYEQYF	TGTGCCAGCAGCAACAGACAGGGCCCCTACGAGCAGTACTTC
few	TRBV11-3	TRBJ1-1	-	CASSSTSGIGTEAFF	TGTGCCAGCAGCTCGACCTCGGGTATCGGCACTGAAGCTTTCTTT
many	TRBV5-5	TRBJ2-3	TRBD2	CASSSLAGARTDTQYF	TGTGCCAGCAGCTCTCTAGCGGGAGCTCGCACAGATACGCAGTATTTT
few	TRBV20-1	TRBJ1-5	-	CSAEGRTESQPQHF	TGCAGTGCAGAGGGGAGGACCGAGAGCCAGCCCCAGCATTTT
many	TRBV20-1	TRBJ1-5	-	CSARVGNKPQHF	TGCAGTGCTAGAGTAGGGAATAAGCCCCAGCATTTT
-	TRBV6-5	TRBJ2-1	TRBD2	CASSETSGGKQFF	TGTGCCAGCAGTGAGACTAGCGGGGGAAAGCAGTTCTTC
-	TRBV5-1	TRBJ2-2	TRBD1	CASSADGTGLSGELFF	TGCGCCAGCAGCGCCGACGGGACAGGGTTATCCGGGGAGCTGTTTTTT
few	TRBV6-2/TRBV6-3	TRBJ2-2	TRBD2	CASSYPILAGANTGELFF	TGTGCCAGCAGTTACCCAATACTAGCGGGGGCGAACACCGGGGAGCTGTTTTTT
few	TRBV20-1	TRBJ2-5	TRBD1	CSALDRAQETQYF	TGCAGTGCTCTAGACAGGGCTCAAGAGACCCAGTACTTC
-	TRBV14	TRBJ2-7	-	CASSQLPGTPFKQYF	TGTGCCAGCAGCCAACTGCCCGGGACACCTTTCAAGCAGTACTTC
-	TRBV29-1	TRBJ1-3	-	CSAFDGTLSSGNTIYF	TGCAGCGCATTCGACGGGACTCTGAGCTCTGGAAACACCATATATTTT
-	TRBV2	TRBJ1-1	-	CASWASDGTEAFF	TGCGCCAGCTGGGCCTCGGATGGAACTGAAGCTTTCTTT
few	TRBV5-1	TRBJ1-1	-	CASSLEARGLGTEAFF	TGCGCCAGCAGCTTGGAGGCCAGGGGCCTGGGGACTGAAGCTTTCTTT
-	TRBV5-6	TRBJ2-1	TRBD1	CASSLAGTGVFDEQFF	TGTGCCAGCAGCTTGGCCGGGACAGGGGTATTCGATGAGCAGTTCTTC
few	TRBV19	TRBJ1-1	-	CASTPRQRTEAFF	TGTGCCAGTACCCCTCGACAGAGGACTGAAGCTTTCTTT
few	TRBV4-1	TRBJ1-1	-	CASSQGERGRVNTEAFF	TGCGCCAGCAGCCAAGGAGAACGGGGGCGCGTAAACACTGAAGCTTTCTTT
-	TRBV7-2	TRBJ2-5	TRBD2	CASRQTWREGQETQYF	TGTGCCAGCAGACAGACCTGGCGGGAGGGCCAGGAGACCCAGTACTTC
few	TRBV6-5	TRBJ1-2	-	CASSYSPGYGYTF	TGTGCCAGCAGTTACTCACCTGGATATGGCTACACCTTC
few	TRBV6-1	TRBJ2-2	TRBD1	CASSKTGQGITGELFF	TGTGCCAGCAGTAAAACTGGACAGGGGATCACCGGGGAGCTGTTTTTT
-	TRBV7-2	TRBJ2-1	TRBD2	CASSFAGEVRNEQFF	TGTGCCAGCAGCTTCGCGGGGGAAGTTAGAAATGAGCAGTTCTTC
-	TRBV20-1	TRBJ1-1	-	CSASAPVVGTEAFF	TGCAGTGCTAGCGCCCCCGTGGTAGGCACTGAAGCTTTCTTT
-	TRBV27	TRBJ1-1	-	CASSPSHQVGDLANTEAFF	TGTGCCAGCAGCCCCTCCCACCAGGTAGGGGACCTCGCGAACACTGAAGCTTTCTTT
-	TRBV6-2/TRBV6-3	TRBJ1-4	TRBD1	CASRAGGANEKLFF	TGTGCCAGCAGAGCAGGGGGCGCGAATGAAAAACTGTTTTTT